Listed below are T cell receptor beta chains from one sample, sequenced in a study of CD4+ T cells in melanoma. Repertoires were generated with immunoSEQ multiplex PCR, while TCRdb's copy carries only in-frame clones and drops some. The repertoire includes approximately 47,000 clones, 89% of them detected once, and 10% to 15% sits in the top ten. Material for sequencing was peripheral blood. These receptors were obtained from a human donor with melanoma. Each CDR3 is given with its conserved first and last residue. The D gene is left open where the match is weak. Size tells how often a clone was seen (once, few, many) or the class of an expanded clone, and some rows leave it out.

J: TRBJ1-2
D: TRBD1
V: TRBV6-6
size: once
DNA: TGTGCCAGCACCACCGGGACAGTAAACTATGGCTACACCTTC
CDR3: CASTTGTVNYGYTF

J: TRBJ1-5
D: .
V: TRBV28
size: .
DNA: TGTGCCACCAACCCCAGTGGCCAGGGGAGCAATCAGCCCCAGCATTTT
CDR3: CATNPSGQGSNQPQHF

J: TRBJ1-2
D: TRBD1
V: TRBV6-5
size: .
DNA: TGTGCCAGCAGTTACCGGTCAGGGGGCTGGTACACCTTC
CDR3: CASSYRSGGWYTF

J: TRBJ2-1
D: TRBD1
V: TRBV11-3
size: .
DNA: TGTGCCAGCAGCTTAGAACAGGGGGCCTACAATGAGCAGTTCTTC
CDR3: CASSLEQGAYNEQFF

J: TRBJ2-1
D: TRBD1
V: TRBV4-1
size: .
DNA: TGCGCCAGCAGCCAGGTGACAGGGTTTGGTGAGCAGTTCTTC
CDR3: CASSQVTGFGEQFF

J: TRBJ2-7
D: .
V: TRBV6-1
size: .
DNA: TGTGCCAGCAGCCCCGACTACGAGCAGTACTTC
CDR3: CASSPDYEQYF

J: TRBJ2-3
D: .
V: TRBV30
size: .
DNA: TGTGCCTGGAGTGTACAAAGCAACCACCTCACAGATACGCAGTATTTT
CDR3: CAWSVQSNHLTDTQYF

J: TRBJ2-7
D: TRBD2
V: TRBV7-9
size: .
DNA: TGTGCCAGCAGCTTACCCCATGCGGGGGGCTACGAGCAGTACTTC
CDR3: CASSLPHAGGYEQYF

J: TRBJ1-1
D: .
V: TRBV19
size: .
DNA: TGTGCCAGTAGTGCGCAAAGGGGATACACTGAAGCTTTCTTT
CDR3: CASSAQRGYTEAFF

J: TRBJ2-7
D: TRBD2
V: TRBV27
size: .
DNA: TGTGCCAGCAGTTTAACCCCCCTAGCGGAAGGTATGTACGAGCAGTACTTC
CDR3: CASSLTPLAEGMYEQYF

J: TRBJ1-2
D: TRBD1
V: TRBV4-3
size: .
DNA: TGCGCCAGCAGCCTTCTAGCCGGGGGGACAGCCTATGGCTACACCTTC
CDR3: CASSLLAGGTAYGYTF

J: TRBJ2-1
D: .
V: TRBV15
size: .
DNA: TGTGCCACCAGCAGAGATAGAGGAGTAAGAACCGAGCAGTTCTTC
CDR3: CATSRDRGVRTEQFF

J: TRBJ2-2
D: TRBD2
V: TRBV4-2
size: .
DNA: TGTGCCAGCAGCCAAGATCCACTAGCGGGGAACACCGGGGAGCTGTCTTTT
CDR3: CASSQDPLAGNTGELSF

J: TRBJ1-1
D: TRBD1
V: TRBV19
size: few
DNA: TGTGCCACCGCAATGGGACAGCCAAACACTGAAGCTTTCTTT
CDR3: CATAMGQPNTEAFF

J: TRBJ2-3
D: .
V: TRBV4-2
size: .
DNA: TGTGCCAGCAGCCAAGACGGAGGGGGGGAGTCAAGCACAGATACGCAGTATTTT
CDR3: CASSQDGGGESSTDTQYF

J: TRBJ2-3
D: .
V: TRBV7-9
size: .
DNA: TGTGCCAGCAGAGCCGGGATTTGGAGCACAGATACGCAGTATTTT
CDR3: CASRAGIWSTDTQYF

J: TRBJ2-2
D: .
V: TRBV19
size: .
DNA: TGTGCCAGTAGTATAGGAGTCGGGGAGCTGTTTTTT
CDR3: CASSIGVGELFF

J: TRBJ1-1
D: TRBD1
V: TRBV5-1
size: .
DNA: TGCGCCAGCAGCTTGCAGGTCAGGGGGGAGGACACTGAAGCTTTCTTT
CDR3: CASSLQVRGEDTEAFF

J: TRBJ2-1
D: TRBD2
V: TRBV7-9
size: .
DNA: TGTGCCAGCAGCTTTGGCGGGACTAGTCTCAATGAGCAGTTCTTC
CDR3: CASSFGGTSLNEQFF

J: TRBJ1-2
D: .
V: TRBV30
size: .
DNA: TGTGCCTGGAGTGACACCAACTATGGCTACACCTTC
CDR3: CAWSDTNYGYTF

J: TRBJ2-3
D: TRBD1
V: TRBV5-1
size: .
DNA: TGCGCCAGCAGCATCGACAGGGGGCCGCAGTATTTT
CDR3: CASSIDRGPQYF

J: TRBJ2-1
D: .
V: TRBV9
size: .
DNA: TGTGCCAGCAGCTTAGACGTAGGCATGCCAGGGCAGTTCTTC
CDR3: CASSLDVGMPGQFF

J: TRBJ2-1
D: .
V: TRBV7-2
size: .
DNA: TGTGCCAGCAGCCTAGATAACGGTGAGCAGTTCTTC
CDR3: CASSLDNGEQFF

J: TRBJ2-4
D: .
V: TRBV13
size: .
DNA: TGTGCCAGCAGCTTAGGAGTTGGAGGGTTGGACATTCAGTACTTC
CDR3: CASSLGVGGLDIQYF

J: TRBJ2-3
D: .
V: TRBV9
size: .
DNA: TGTGCCAGCAGCGTTATCGGCACAGATACGCAGTATTTT
CDR3: CASSVIGTDTQYF

J: TRBJ2-3
D: TRBD1
V: TRBV9
size: .
DNA: TGTGCCAGCAGCGTATATGGGACAGGCACAGATACGCAGTATTTT
CDR3: CASSVYGTGTDTQYF

J: TRBJ2-4
D: .
V: TRBV30
size: .
DNA: TGTGCCTGGAGTGTAAGTCGAGGTACAGCCCCGATCGTGGCCAAAAACATTCAGTACTTC
CDR3: CAWSVSRGTAPIVAKNIQYF

J: TRBJ2-1
D: .
V: TRBV10-3
size: .
DNA: TGTGCCATCACTTTCCGGAATGAGCAGTTCTTC
CDR3: CAITFRNEQFF